This TCR beta chain came from a study of blood T cell repertoires in COVID-19. Sequenced by immunoSEQ multiplex PCR; TCRdb stores in-frame clones only, minus some. Counted here are approximately 210,000 clones, approximately 90% occurring once; the ten biggest clones make up around 1.6%. Germline lookup yields CDR1 MNHEY and CDR2 SMNVEV (reference sequence). The CDR3 extends over 12 amino acids. The V and J ends lost 3 bases and 8 bases respectively, with 10 bases between them. Sequencing used peripheral blood. This TCR was recovered from a man aged 65 to 79 with acute or convalescent COVID-19. The V call is TRBV27, the J call TRBJ1-1, with a possible D match to TRBD1 (6 bases). The CDR3 reads CASSFAGTEAFF. In nucleotides, the CDR3 is TGTGCCAGCAGTTTCGCCGGGACAGAAGCTTTCTTT.